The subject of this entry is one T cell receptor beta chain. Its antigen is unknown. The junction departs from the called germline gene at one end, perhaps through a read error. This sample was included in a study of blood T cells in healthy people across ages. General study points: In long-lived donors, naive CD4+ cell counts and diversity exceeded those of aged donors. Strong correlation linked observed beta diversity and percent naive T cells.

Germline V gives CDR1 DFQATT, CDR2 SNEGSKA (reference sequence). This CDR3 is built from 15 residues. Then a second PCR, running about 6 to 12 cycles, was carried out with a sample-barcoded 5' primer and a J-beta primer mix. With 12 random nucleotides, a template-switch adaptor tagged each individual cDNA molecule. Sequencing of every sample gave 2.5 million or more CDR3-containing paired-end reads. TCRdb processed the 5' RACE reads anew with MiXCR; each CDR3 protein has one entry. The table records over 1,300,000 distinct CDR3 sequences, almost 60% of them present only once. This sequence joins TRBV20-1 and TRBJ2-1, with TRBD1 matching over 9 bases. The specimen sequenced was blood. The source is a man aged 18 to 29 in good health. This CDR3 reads CSAAGRDRDYKEQFF. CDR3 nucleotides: TGCAGCGCGGCGGGGCGGGACAGGGACTACAAGGAGCAGTTCTTC.